The 29 T cell receptor beta chains below were found in one sample sequenced in a study of cytomegalovirus exposure and HLA in healthy donors. Use of 60 Vbeta and 13 Jbeta primers characterized the PCR. Clones were read by immunoSEQ multiplex PCR, and TCRdb kept only the in-frame ones, dropping some. The sample lists 80,000 to 130,000 clones; around 75% were seen once. Sequencing used PBMCs. The source is a young woman in good health and CMV-seropositive.

The chain recombines TRBV7-7 with TRBJ2-5; 10 nucleotides agree with TRBD1. Germline CDR1 and CDR2: SSHAT and FNYEAQ (reference sequence). The CDR3 length is 16 residues. After removal of 0 bases from V and 0 bases from J, the junction contained 1 base not matched to a gene. Here the CDR3 DNA reads TGTGCCAGCAGCTTAGCGGGGACAGGGGACCAAGAGACCCAGTACTTC. Translation: CASSLAGTGDQETQYF.

The chain combines TRBV18 with TRBJ1-5; 8 positions agree with TRBD1. Germline CDR1 and CDR2: KGHSH and LQKENI. The CDR3 is made up of 15 amino acids. V was clipped by 3 bases and J by 4 bases; unmatched bases: 5. The CDR3 DNA follows: TGTGCCAGCTCACCCCAGACAGGGGCGAATCAGCCCCAGCATTTT. Protein product: CASSPQTGANQPQHF.

The gene calls are TRBV9 and TRBJ1-3; D perhaps matches TRBD1 (6 bases). The V end was cut by 2 bases, the J end by 2 bases, with 14 bases between. This CDR3 spans 16 amino acids. Germline V gene lookup returns CDR1 SGDLS and CDR2 YYNGEE. CDR3 protein: CASSVSEQGPGNTIYF. As DNA, the CDR3 is TGTGCCAGCAGCGTTTCAGAACAGGGACCTGGAAACACCATATATTTT. The variable domain in full, completed from reference TRBV9 and TRBJ1-3, reads DSGVTQTPKHLITATGQRVTLRCSPRSGDLSVYWYQQSLDQGLQFLIQYYNGEERAKGNILERFSAQQFPDLHSELNLSSLELGDSALYFCASSVSEQGPGNTIYFGEGSWLTVV.

This clone was seen a handful of times. The rearrangement links TRBV5-1 to TRBJ1-4; 8 bases are shared with TRBD1. Germline V gene lookup returns CDR1 SGHRS and CDR2 YFSETQ. This CDR3 spans 19 amino acids. With 2 bases clipped from V and 0 bases from J, the junction kept 12 bases outside the gene matches. The CDR3: CASSFPRTGTVATNEKLFF. CDR3 nucleotide sequence: TGCGCCAGCAGCTTTCCCAGGACAGGGACCGTTGCAACTAATGAAAAACTGTTTTTT.

The rearrangement joins TRBV5-1 to TRBJ1-2; 9 bases are a match to TRBD1. The V segment lost 4 bases and the J segment 4 bases; nucleotides outside the gene matches: 17. The germline gives CDR1 SGHRS, CDR2 YFSETQ. This CDR3 has 18 residues. CDR3 bases: TGCGCCAGCAGCACACCCACAGGGGGGACAGGGACGTTCTATGGCTACACCTTC. It encodes CASSTPTGGTGTFYGYTF.

The CDR3 DNA sequence: TGTGCCAGCAGTGAACTAGCGGGAAGCACAGATACGCAGTATTTT. It translates to CASSELAGSTDTQYF. The genes are TRBV6-1 and TRBJ2-3, with TRBD2 identical over 9 bases. This CDR3 comprises 15 residues. Germline V CDR1 and CDR2: MNHNS, SASEGT. Trimming removed 2 bases from V and 0 bases from J; junction bases left unmatched: 0.

This clone was seen a few times. The rearrangement uses TRBV25-1 and TRBJ2-1; possibly TRBD2 for D (5 bases). The V gene lost 6 bases and the J gene lost 7 bases, with 7 bases spanning the gap. This CDR3 is 11 amino acids long. In germline, CDR1 is MGHDK, CDR2 SYGVNS. CDR3 nucleotide sequence: TGTGCCAGCAGCCGGACTAATGAGCAGTTCTTC. It codes for CASSRTNEQFF.

The rearrangement uses TRBV5-1 and TRBJ2-7; 8 bases map to TRBD1. Losses at the gene ends were 3 bases for V and 2 bases for J; bases not matched to a gene: 4. The CDR3 is made up of 14 amino acids. Per germline, CDR1 SGHRS and CDR2 YFSETQ. Here the CDR3 DNA reads TGCGCCAGCAGCTGGGGGACAGGTGCCTACGAGCAGTACTTC. Protein: CASSWGTGAYEQYF.

This chain joins TRBV5-1 and TRBJ1-1, with 9 nucleotides matching TRBD1. Germline values: CDR1 SGHRS, CDR2 YFSETQ. This CDR3 is built from 16 residues. V shed 0 bases, J shed 3 bases, and the junction held 6 bases outside the gene matches. The CDR3 coding sequence is TGCGCCAGCAGCTTGGCCCGGGACAGGGCGGACACTGAAGCTTTCTTT. Translation: CASSLARDRADTEAFF.

V gene TRBV6-6 combines with J gene TRBJ2-7; D is possibly TRBD2 (6 bases). Germline CDR1 and CDR2: MNHNY and SVGAGI (reference sequence). The V and J ends lost 0 bases and 5 bases respectively, with 11 bases between them. The CDR3 runs 14 residues. The CDR3 protein is CASSYSGGNDEQYF. The DNA of the CDR3 is TGTGCCAGCAGTTACTCTGGCGGGAACGACGAGCAGTACTTC.

This chain links TRBV28 with TRBJ2-1; the match to TRBD1 covers 10 bases. Germline-derived CDR1 and CDR2 are MDHEN and SYDVKM. CDR3 length: 16 amino acids. V shed 10 bases, J shed 3 bases, and the junction held 12 bases outside the gene matches. The CDR3 protein is CATLRQGAKNYNEQFF. The CDR3 nucleotides read TGTGCCACACTTCGACAGGGGGCAAAAAACTACAATGAGCAGTTCTTC.

This CDR3 reads CASSQQQGRSEKLFF. The CDR3 DNA sequence: TGCGCCAGCAGCCAACAACAGGGGCGGTCTGAAAAACTGTTTTTT. The V call is TRBV4-1, the J call TRBJ1-4, with 7 bases fitting TRBD1. The trim removed 2 bases at V and 7 bases at J, leaving 7 bases unmatched. The CDR3 has 15 amino acids. Germline V gene data show CDR1 as MGHRA and CDR2 as YSYEKL.

V usage is TRBV6-5 and J usage is TRBJ2-7; a possible D gene is TRBD1 (5 bases). CDR3 length: 14 amino acids. V was pared by 0 bases and J by 0 bases, with 6 bases between. The V gene's germline CDR1 is MNHEY and CDR2 SVGAGI. CDR3 DNA sequence: TGTGCCAGCAGTTACTCCGACAGCTCCTACGAGCAGTACTTC. Translated: CASSYSDSSYEQYF.

The rearrangement links TRBV7-2 to TRBJ2-7; 10 bases align to TRBD1. From germline, CDR1 is SGHTA and CDR2 FQGNSA. With 3 bases clipped from V and 3 bases from J, the junction kept 5 bases outside the gene matches. CDR3 length equals 15 residues. The CDR3 sequence: CASSLRRDRGYEQYF. The CDR3 coding sequence is TGTGCCAGCAGCTTGAGGCGGGACAGGGGCTACGAGCAGTACTTC.

This clone has a handful of counts. The chain combines TRBV6-4 with TRBJ2-2, with a weak D call TRBD1 (6 bases). The CDR3 loop spans 15 amino acids. V lost 4 bases and J 2 bases, leaving 11 bases between the germline ends. Germline CDR1 reads MRHNA; CDR2 reads SNTAGT. DNA of the CDR3: TGTGCCAGCAGTGCGCAACAGGGCAACACCGGGGAGCTGTTTTTT. Protein product: CASSAQQGNTGELFF.

The genes are TRBV2 and TRBJ2-7, with TRBD2 matching over 14 bases. There are 15 residues in the CDR3. After removal of 6 bases from V and 2 bases from J, the junction contained 3 bases not matched to a gene. Germline assignment: CDR1 SNHLY and CDR2 FYNNEI. CDR3 loop: CASSAGLAGAYEQYF. CDR3 nucleotides: TGTGCCAGCAGCGCGGGACTAGCGGGGGCCTACGAGCAGTACTTC.

The chain uses TRBV28 and TRBJ2-5; D is unresolved. V was trimmed by 5 bases and J by 3 bases, leaving 4 bases between them. Germline loops: CDR1 MDHEN, CDR2 SYDVKM. The CDR3 has 11 amino acids. CDR3 sequence reads: CASSHKETQYF. The DNA for the CDR3 is TGTGCCAGCAGTCACAAAGAGACCCAGTACTTC.

This sequence joins TRBV27 and TRBJ2-7; 8 nucleotides line up with TRBD1. The CDR3 is 14 amino acids. The J segment lost 5 bases and the V segment lost 4 bases, leaving 7 bases of the junction unmatched. CDR1 is MNHEY, CDR2 SMNVEV, per germline (reference sequence). In DNA form, the CDR3 reads TGTGCCAGCAGTTCCAGGACAGGGTACGACGAGCAGTACTTC. Translated, it gives CASSSRTGYDEQYF.

V gene TRBV30 combines with J gene TRBJ1-1, with D possibly TRBD1 on 5 matching bases. The V end was cut by 2 bases, the J end by 0 bases, with 7 bases between. The CDR3 spans 13 residues. CDR1 GTSNPN and CDR2 SVGIG come from the germline V gene (reference sequence). CDR3 region: CAWSPTVNTEAFF. The CDR3 DNA reads as TGTGCCTGGAGTCCGACAGTGAACACTGAAGCTTTCTTT.

V usage is TRBV6-4 and J usage is TRBJ1-2, with 9 bases lining up with TRBD1. Germline lookup yields CDR1 MRHNA and CDR2 SNTAGT. Trimming removed 3 bases from V and 2 bases from J; junction bases left unmatched: 10. CDR3 length: 17 residues. The CDR3 bases are TGTGCCAGCAGTGAGAGAGATACCGGGACAGGGAACTATGGCTACACCTTC. It codes for CASSERDTGTGNYGYTF.

The V and J genes are TRBV18 and TRBJ1-5; 8 bases line up with TRBD1. CDR1 is KGHSH, CDR2 LQKENI, per germline. Trimming removed 3 bases from V and 5 bases from J; junction bases left unmatched: 6. The CDR3 covers 15 residues. The CDR3 sequence: CASSPVDRDYQPQHF. The CDR3 DNA sequence: TGTGCCAGCTCACCGGTGGACAGGGACTATCAGCCCCAGCATTTT.

In DNA, the CDR3 is TGTGCCAGCACCCCAGGGGGTTCACCCCTCCACTTT. Protein: CASTPGGSPLHF. The chain combines TRBV6-5 with TRBJ1-6; 7 bases line up with TRBD1. The CDR3 loop spans 12 amino acids. Germline V gives CDR1 MNHEY, CDR2 SVGAGI. The junction had 3 bases not matched to a gene; V was cut back by 7 bases and J by 9 bases.

J is TRBJ1-1 and V is TRBV6-1, with D perhaps matching TRBD1 (5 bases). V lost 2 bases to trimming and J lost 4 bases, with 8 bases between them. The CDR3 is 13 amino acids. The germline V gene encodes CDR1 MNHNS and CDR2 SASEGT. CDR3 bases: TGTGCCAGCAGTGAAAGGGGAAGCACTGAAGCTTTCTTT. Protein: CASSERGSTEAFF.

This chain's CDR3 is CAIEHKSYNSPLHF. The CDR3 DNA reads TGTGCCATCGAACACAAGTCCTATAATTCACCCCTCCACTTT. The chain employs TRBV6-5 and TRBJ1-6; D is unresolved. The CDR3 is 14 amino acids. The V end was cut by 10 bases, the J end by 1 base, with 11 bases between. CDR1 MNHEY and CDR2 SVGAGI come from the germline V gene.

This chain joins TRBV5-1 and TRBJ2-1; D not resolved. Trimming left V 0 bases short and J 7 bases short, with 5 bases between. Germline lookup yields CDR1 SGHRS and CDR2 YFSETQ. The CDR3 is 12 residues long. CDR3 protein: CASSLGQNEQFF. CDR3 sequence (DNA): TGCGCCAGCAGCTTGGGTCAGAATGAGCAGTTCTTC.

This clone was seen just once. The rearrangement joins TRBV7-2 to TRBJ2-7; no reliable D call. Germline V gives CDR1 SGHTA, CDR2 FQGNSA. V lost 5 bases and J 0 bases, leaving 14 bases between the germline ends. There are 15 residues in the CDR3. In DNA form, the CDR3 reads TGTGCCAGCAGCATGCCCCCCCACTACTCCTACGAGCAGTACTTC. Translated: CASSMPPHYSYEQYF.

The J gene is TRBJ2-2, the V gene TRBV2; 7 bases map to TRBD1. Germline-derived CDR1 and CDR2 are SNHLY and FYNNEI. After removal of 6 bases from V and 0 bases from J, the junction contained 7 bases not matched to a gene. The CDR3 runs 16 residues. In nucleotides, the CDR3 is TGTGCCAGCAGAAACAGGGGACCCACGAACACCGGGGAGCTGTTTTTT. Translation: CASRNRGPTNTGELFF.

The chain employs TRBV6-5 and TRBJ2-4, with 7 positions matching TRBD2. The CDR3 runs to 15 residues. The germline gives CDR1 MNHEY, CDR2 SVGAGI. The junction had 10 bases not matched to a gene; V was cut back by 4 bases and J by 7 bases. The CDR3 sequence is CASSWTRGGSNIQYF. CDR3 DNA: TGTGCCAGCAGTTGGACTAGGGGAGGTAGTAACATTCAGTACTTC.

V gene TRBV4-1 combines with J gene TRBJ2-4, with D unresolved. V was clipped by 4 bases and J by 1 base, with 14 bases between them. CDR3 length: 16 residues. The germline gives CDR1 MGHRA, CDR2 YSYEKL. The CDR3 reads CASSPLLAVAKNIQYF. The DNA for the CDR3 is TGCGCCAGCAGCCCCCTCTTAGCAGTGGCCAAAAACATTCAGTACTTC.